This TCR beta chain emerged from a study of blood T cell repertoires in COVID-19. Looking at the study overall: COVID-19 samples, acute and convalescent, were from the United States, Italy and Spain. From T cells, B-cell-depleted T cells, or PBMCs came the material, which was cDNA or gDNA.

Germline V CDR1 and CDR2: LNHDA, SQIVND (reference sequence). The CDR3 consists of 15 residues. V was clipped by 4 bases and J by 5 bases; unmatched bases: 6. The authors' processing: The authors estimated nucleated cell counts from reference gene primer amplification. Here immunoSEQ multiplex PCR was the method, and the copy in TCRdb shows in-frame clones only, minus some. The V and J calls and clone size are taken from that table; D and trimming were inferred from the DNA. The sample lists 200,000 to 250,000 clones, roughly 90% occurring once. The chain has TRBV19 and TRBJ2-1; 9 nucleotides agree with TRBD2. The source of this sequence is a woman aged 40 to 55 with acute or convalescent COVID-19. The material sequenced was peripheral blood. CDR3 amino acids: CASSTIAGVNNEQFF. Written as DNA, the CDR3 is TGTGCCAGTAGTACGATAGCGGGGGTTAACAATGAGCAGTTCTTC.